The subject of this entry is one TCR beta chain. The authors prepared the TCRbeta library with unique molecular identifiers. MiXCR, run by TCRdb on the PCR reads, gives a single entry per CDR3 protein. Of 500,000 or so distinct CDR3 sequences listed, approximately 32% are singletons. V was pared by 3 bases and J by 1 base, with 10 bases between. The CDR3 totals 15 residues. Germline V gives CDR1 MNHEY, CDR2 SMNVEV (reference sequence). The data were obtained in a study of T-cell reconstitution after alpha-beta-depleted transplantation in children. V is TRBV27 and J is TRBJ1-5; D gene unclear. The sequence came from a human donor who donated a stem cell graft to a child with aplastic anemia. The sequences come from PBMCs from the stem cell graft donor, collected from the stem cell graft. In nucleotides, the CDR3 is TGTGCCAGCAGTTTTGAAGGAGTAAGCAATCAGCCCCAGCATTTT. It yields the protein CASSFEGVSNQPQHF.